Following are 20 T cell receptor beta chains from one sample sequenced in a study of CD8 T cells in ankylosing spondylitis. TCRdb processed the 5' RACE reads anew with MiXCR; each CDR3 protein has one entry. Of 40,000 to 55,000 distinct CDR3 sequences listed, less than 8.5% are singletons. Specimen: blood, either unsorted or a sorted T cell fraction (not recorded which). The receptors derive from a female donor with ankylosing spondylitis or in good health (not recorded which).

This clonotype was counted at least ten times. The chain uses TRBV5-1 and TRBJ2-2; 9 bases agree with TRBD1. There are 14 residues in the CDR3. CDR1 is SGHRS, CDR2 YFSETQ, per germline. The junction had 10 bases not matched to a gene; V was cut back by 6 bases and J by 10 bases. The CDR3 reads CASKTGGASTELFF. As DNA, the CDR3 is TGCGCCAGCAAAACAGGGGGCGCTTCGACGGAGCTGTTTTTT. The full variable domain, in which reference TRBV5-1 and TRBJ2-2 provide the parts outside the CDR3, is KAGVTQTPRYLIKTRGQQVTLSCSPISGHRSVSWYQQTPGQGLQFLFEYFSETQRNKGNFPGRFSGRQFSNSRSEMNVSTLELGDSALYLCASKTGGASTELFFGEGSRLTVL.

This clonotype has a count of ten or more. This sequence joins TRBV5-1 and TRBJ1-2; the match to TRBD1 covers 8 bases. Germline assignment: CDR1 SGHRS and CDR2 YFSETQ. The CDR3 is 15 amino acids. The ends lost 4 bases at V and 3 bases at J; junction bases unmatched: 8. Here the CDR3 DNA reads TGCGCCAGCAGCCGGGACAGGAACAGGGACTATGGCTACACCTTC. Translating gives CASSRDRNRDYGYTF.

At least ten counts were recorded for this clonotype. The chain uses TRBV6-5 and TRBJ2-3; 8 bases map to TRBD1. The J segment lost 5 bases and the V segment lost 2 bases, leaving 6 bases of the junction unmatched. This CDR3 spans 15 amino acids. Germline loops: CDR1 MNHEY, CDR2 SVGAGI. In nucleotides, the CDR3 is TGTGCCAGCAGTTACGGGACAGGTAACGGAGATACGCAGTATTTT. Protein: CASSYGTGNGDTQYF.

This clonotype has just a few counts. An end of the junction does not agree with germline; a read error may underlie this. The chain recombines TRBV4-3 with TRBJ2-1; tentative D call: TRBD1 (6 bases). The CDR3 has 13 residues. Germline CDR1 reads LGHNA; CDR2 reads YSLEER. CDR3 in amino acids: CASSRYFGTQGVF. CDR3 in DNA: TGCGCCAGCAGCCGGTATTTCGGGACACAGGGTGTCTTC.

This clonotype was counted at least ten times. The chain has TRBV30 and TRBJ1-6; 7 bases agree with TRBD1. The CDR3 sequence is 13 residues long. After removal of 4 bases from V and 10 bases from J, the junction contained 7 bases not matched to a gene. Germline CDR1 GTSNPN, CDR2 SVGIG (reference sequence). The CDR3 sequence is CAWTFDRESPLHF. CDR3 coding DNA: TGTGCCTGGACCTTTGACAGGGAATCACCCCTCCACTTT. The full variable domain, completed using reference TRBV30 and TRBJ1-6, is SQTIHQWPATLVQPVGSPLSLECTVEGTSNPNLYWYRQAAGRGLQLLFYSVGIGQISSEVPQNLSASRPQDRQFILSSKKLLLSDSGFYLCAWTFDRESPLHFGNGTRLTVT.

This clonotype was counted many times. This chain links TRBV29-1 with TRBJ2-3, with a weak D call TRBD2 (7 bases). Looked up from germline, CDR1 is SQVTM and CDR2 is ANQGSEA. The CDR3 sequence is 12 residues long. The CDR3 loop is CNGRGDTDTQYF. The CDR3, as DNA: TGCAATGGGAGGGGGGACACAGATACGCAGTATTTT.

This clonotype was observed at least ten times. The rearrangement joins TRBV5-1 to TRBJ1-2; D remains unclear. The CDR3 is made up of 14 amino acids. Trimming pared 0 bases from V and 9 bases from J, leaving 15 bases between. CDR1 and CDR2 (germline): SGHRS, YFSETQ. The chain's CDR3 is CASSLAGRGSRYTF. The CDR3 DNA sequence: TGCGCCAGCAGCTTGGCGGGTCGAGGGTCTCGCTACACCTTC.

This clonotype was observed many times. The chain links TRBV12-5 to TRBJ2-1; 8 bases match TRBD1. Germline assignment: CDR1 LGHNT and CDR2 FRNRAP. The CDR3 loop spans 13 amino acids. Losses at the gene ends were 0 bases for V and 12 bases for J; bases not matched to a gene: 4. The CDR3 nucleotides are TGTGCTAGTGGTTTGGTAGCAGGGGGCCCGCAGTTCTTC. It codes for CASGLVAGGPQFF.

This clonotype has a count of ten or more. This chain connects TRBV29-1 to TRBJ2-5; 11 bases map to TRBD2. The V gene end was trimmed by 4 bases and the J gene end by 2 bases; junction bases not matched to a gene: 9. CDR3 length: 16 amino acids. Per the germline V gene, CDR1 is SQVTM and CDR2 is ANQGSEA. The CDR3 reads CSVVLLAGVYQETQYF. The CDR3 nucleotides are TGCAGCGTTGTCCTACTAGCGGGGGTATATCAAGAGACCCAGTACTTC.

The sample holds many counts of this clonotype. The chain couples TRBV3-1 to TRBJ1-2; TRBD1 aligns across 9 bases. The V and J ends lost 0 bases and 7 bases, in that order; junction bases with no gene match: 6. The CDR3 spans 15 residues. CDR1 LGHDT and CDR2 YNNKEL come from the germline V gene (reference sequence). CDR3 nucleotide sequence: TGTGCCAGCAGCCAAGAGGGACAGGGATCCTCTGGCTACACCTTC. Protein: CASSQEGQGSSGYTF.

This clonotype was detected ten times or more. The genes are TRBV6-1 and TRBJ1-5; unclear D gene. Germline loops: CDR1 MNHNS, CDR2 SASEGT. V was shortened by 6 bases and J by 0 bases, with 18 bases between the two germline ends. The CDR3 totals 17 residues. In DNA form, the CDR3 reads TGTGCCAGCAGGGGCATGACCGAGACAACTAGCAATCAGCCCCAGCATTTT. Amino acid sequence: CASRGMTETTSNQPQHF.

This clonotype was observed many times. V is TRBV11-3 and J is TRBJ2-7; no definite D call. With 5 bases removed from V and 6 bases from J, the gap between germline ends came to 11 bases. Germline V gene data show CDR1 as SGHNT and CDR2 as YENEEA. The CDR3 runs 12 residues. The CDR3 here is CASSPFFSEQYF. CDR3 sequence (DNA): TGTGCCAGCAGCCCATTTTTCTCCGAGCAGTACTTC.

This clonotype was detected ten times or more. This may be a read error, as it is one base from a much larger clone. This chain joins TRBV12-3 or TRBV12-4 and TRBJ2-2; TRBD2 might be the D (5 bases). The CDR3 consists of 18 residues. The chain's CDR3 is CACRRQRILVFWTGELFF. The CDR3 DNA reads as TGTGCCTGCAGGCGCCAAAGAATACTAGTTTTTTGGACCGGGGAGCTGTTTTTT.

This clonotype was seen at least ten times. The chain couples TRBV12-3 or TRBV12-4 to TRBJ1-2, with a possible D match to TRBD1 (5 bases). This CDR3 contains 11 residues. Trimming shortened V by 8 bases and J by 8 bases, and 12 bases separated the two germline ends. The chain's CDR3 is CASRGLGGYTF. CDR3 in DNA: TGTGCCAGCCGGGGCCTCGGAGGCTACACCTTC.

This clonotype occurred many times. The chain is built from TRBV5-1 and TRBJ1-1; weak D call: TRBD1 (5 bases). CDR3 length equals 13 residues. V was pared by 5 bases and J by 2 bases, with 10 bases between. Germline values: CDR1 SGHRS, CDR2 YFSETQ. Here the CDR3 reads CASRKTENTEAFF. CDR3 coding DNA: TGCGCCAGCAGGAAGACAGAAAACACTGAAGCTTTCTTT.

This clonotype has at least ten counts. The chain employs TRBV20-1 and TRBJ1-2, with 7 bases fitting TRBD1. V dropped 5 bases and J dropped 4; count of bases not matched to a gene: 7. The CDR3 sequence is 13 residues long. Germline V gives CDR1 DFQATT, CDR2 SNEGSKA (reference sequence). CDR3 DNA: TGCAGTGCTTCGGACAGGTTAAGCTATGGCTACACCTTC. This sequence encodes CSASDRLSYGYTF.

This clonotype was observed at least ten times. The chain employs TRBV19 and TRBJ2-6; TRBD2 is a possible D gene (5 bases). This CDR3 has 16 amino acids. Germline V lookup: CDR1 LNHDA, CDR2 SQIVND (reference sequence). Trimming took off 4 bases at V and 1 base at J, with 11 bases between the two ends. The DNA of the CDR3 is TGTGCCAGTAGTAGGAGAGGGCGTTCTGGGGCCAACGTCCTGACTTTC. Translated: CASSRRGRSGANVLTF.

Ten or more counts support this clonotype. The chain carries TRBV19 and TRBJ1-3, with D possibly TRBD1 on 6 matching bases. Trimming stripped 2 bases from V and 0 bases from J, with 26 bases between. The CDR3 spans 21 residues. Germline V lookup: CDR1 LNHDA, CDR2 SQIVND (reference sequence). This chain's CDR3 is CASSIWLGTGTRSSSGNTIYF. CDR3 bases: TGTGCCAGTAGTATATGGTTGGGGACCGGGACACGGTCGAGCTCTGGAAACACCATATATTTT.

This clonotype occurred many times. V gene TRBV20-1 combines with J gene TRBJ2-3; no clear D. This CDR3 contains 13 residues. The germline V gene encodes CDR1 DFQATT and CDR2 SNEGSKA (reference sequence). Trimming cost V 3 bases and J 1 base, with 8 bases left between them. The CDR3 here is CSASFPGTDTQYF. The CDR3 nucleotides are TGCAGTGCTAGTTTCCCCGGCACAGATACGCAGTATTTT.

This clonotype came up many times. The CDR3 nucleotides are TGCGCCAGCAGCTTACGGACTCAGGAGCAGTTCTTC. Its protein is CASSLRTQEQFF. The chain carries TRBV5-1 and TRBJ2-1; D might be TRBD2 (5 bases). V was clipped by 2 bases and J by 10 bases, with 10 bases between them. The CDR3 has 12 residues. Per germline, CDR1 SGHRS and CDR2 YFSETQ.